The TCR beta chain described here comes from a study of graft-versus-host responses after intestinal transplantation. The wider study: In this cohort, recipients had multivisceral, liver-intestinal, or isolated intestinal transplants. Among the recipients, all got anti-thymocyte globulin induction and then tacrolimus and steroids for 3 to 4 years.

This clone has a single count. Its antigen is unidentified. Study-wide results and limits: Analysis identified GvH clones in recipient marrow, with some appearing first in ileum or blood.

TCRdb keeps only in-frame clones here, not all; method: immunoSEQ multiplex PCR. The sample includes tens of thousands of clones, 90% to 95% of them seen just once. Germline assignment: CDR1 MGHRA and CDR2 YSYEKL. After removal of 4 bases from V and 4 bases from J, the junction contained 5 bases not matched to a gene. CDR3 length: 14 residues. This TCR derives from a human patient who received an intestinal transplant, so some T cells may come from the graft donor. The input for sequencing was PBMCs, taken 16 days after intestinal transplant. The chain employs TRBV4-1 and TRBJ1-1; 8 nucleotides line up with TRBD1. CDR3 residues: CASSPRQGTTEAFF. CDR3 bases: TGCGCCAGCAGCCCTCGACAGGGGACCACTGAAGCTTTCTTT.